These T cell receptor beta chains were read from a single sample in a study of T cells after yellow fever vaccination. TCRdb reprocessed the 5' RACE reads with MiXCR, giving one entry per CDR3 protein. The table includes approximately 580,000 distinct CDR3 sequences, 17% detected once. Sequenced material: PBMCs, taken 5 to 6 days after the first yellow fever vaccination. The receptors were gathered from a man between 18 and 35 years old who received the YFV17D yellow fever vaccine. The CDR3 runs from the conserved cysteine through the conserved F or W. D genes are given only for firm matches. Some rows have no size entry. The others give once, few or many, or a class for an expanded clone.

clone size: few; D gene: -; J gene: TRBJ2-6; V gene: TRBV4-3; CDR3 DNA: TGCGCCAGCAGCCCAACCCGGTTGTTGGACGGGGCCAACGTCCTGACTTTC; CDR3 protein: CASSPTRLLDGANVLTF
clone size: few; D gene: TRBD1; J gene: TRBJ2-3; V gene: TRBV5-1; CDR3 DNA: TGCGCCAGCAGCCAGGACAGGAGTGATACGCAGTATTTT; CDR3 protein: CASSQDRSDTQYF
clone size: -; D gene: TRBD2; J gene: TRBJ2-7; V gene: TRBV5-1; CDR3 DNA: TGCGCCAGCAGCTTGGCCATTACGGGGAGGGCCTACGAGCAGTACTTC; CDR3 protein: CASSLAITGRAYEQYF
clone size: -; D gene: -; J gene: TRBJ2-1; V gene: TRBV11-2; CDR3 DNA: TGTGCCAGCAGCTTAGATCGTCAGGGGGGTGGGAATGAGCAGTTCTTC; CDR3 protein: CASSLDRQGGGNEQFF
clone size: few; D gene: TRBD1; J gene: TRBJ1-1; V gene: TRBV7-2; CDR3 DNA: TGTGCCAGCAGCTCAGGGACAGGGCCATACACTGAAGCTTTCTTT; CDR3 protein: CASSSGTGPYTEAFF
clone size: -; D gene: TRBD1; J gene: TRBJ2-2; V gene: TRBV25-1; CDR3 DNA: TGTGCCAGCACAACCGGGACAGCAATGGGGACCGGGGAGCTGTTTTTT; CDR3 protein: CASTTGTAMGTGELFF
clone size: -; D gene: -; J gene: TRBJ2-3; V gene: TRBV29-1; CDR3 DNA: TGCAGCGTCGTTGGGGGAAGGGGGGGCACAGATACGCAGTATTTT; CDR3 protein: CSVVGGRGGTDTQYF
clone size: -; D gene: -; J gene: TRBJ2-6; V gene: TRBV6-1; CDR3 DNA: TGTGCCAGCAGTCCGGGTAGTCTACGACCCGGGGCCAACGTCCTGACTTTC; CDR3 protein: CASSPGSLRPGANVLTF
clone size: few; D gene: -; J gene: TRBJ1-4; V gene: TRBV6-5; CDR3 DNA: TGTGCCAGCAGTTACTCCTACGAGGGCCAACTGTTTTTT; CDR3 protein: CASSYSYEGQLFF
clone size: -; D gene: -; J gene: TRBJ1-2; V gene: TRBV2; CDR3 DNA: TGTGCCAGCATATGGACGGCCAAGGGGGGCTACACCTTC; CDR3 protein: CASIWTAKGGYTF
clone size: few; D gene: TRBD2; J gene: TRBJ2-1; V gene: TRBV11-1; CDR3 DNA: TGTGCCAGCAGCCCTAAGAGCGGGGGGGCCTTCTCCTACAATGAGCAGTTCTTC; CDR3 protein: CASSPKSGGAFSYNEQFF
clone size: -; D gene: -; J gene: TRBJ1-3; V gene: TRBV12-3/TRBV12-4; CDR3 DNA: TGTGCCAGCGGACCTACCAGAAACACCATATATTTT; CDR3 protein: CASGPTRNTIYF
clone size: few; D gene: TRBD2; J gene: TRBJ2-3; V gene: TRBV5-5; CDR3 DNA: TGTGCCAGCAGCATTAGCGGGGCGGTGGATACGCAGTATTTT; CDR3 protein: CASSISGAVDTQYF
clone size: many; D gene: -; J gene: TRBJ2-7; V gene: TRBV30; CDR3 DNA: TGTGCCTGGAGCTGGGCGGACTACGAGCAGTACTTC; CDR3 protein: CAWSWADYEQYF
clone size: -; D gene: TRBD1; J gene: TRBJ1-4; V gene: TRBV6-5; CDR3 DNA: TGTGCCAGCAGTTACCGTCCCGGACAGGGAGATGAAAAACTGTTTTTT; CDR3 protein: CASSYRPGQGDEKLFF
clone size: few; D gene: -; J gene: TRBJ2-3; V gene: TRBV14; CDR3 DNA: TGTGCCAGCAGCCAAGTGTCGCTGACGCAGTATTTT; CDR3 protein: CASSQVSLTQYF
clone size: few; D gene: -; J gene: TRBJ2-7; V gene: TRBV9; CDR3 DNA: TGTGCCAGCAGCGTAGTCCCGGACAACTACGAGCAGTACTTC; CDR3 protein: CASSVVPDNYEQYF
clone size: -; D gene: TRBD1; J gene: TRBJ1-1; V gene: TRBV18; CDR3 DNA: TGTGCCAGCTCACCGACTACAGGGGACGCTGAAGCTTTCTTT; CDR3 protein: CASSPTTGDAEAFF
clone size: -; D gene: -; J gene: TRBJ1-5; V gene: TRBV7-2; CDR3 DNA: TGTGCCAGCAGCTTATATTACAACAATCAGCCCCAGCATTTT; CDR3 protein: CASSLYYNNQPQHF
clone size: -; D gene: -; J gene: TRBJ1-2; V gene: TRBV7-2; CDR3 DNA: TGTGCCAGCAGCTTAAAAACCTTAAACTATGGCTACACCTTC; CDR3 protein: CASSLKTLNYGYTF
clone size: -; D gene: -; J gene: TRBJ2-3; V gene: TRBV20-1; CDR3 DNA: TGCAGTGCTCCCGATAGGGGGAGTCCGCAGTATTTT; CDR3 protein: CSAPDRGSPQYF
clone size: few; D gene: -; J gene: TRBJ2-1; V gene: TRBV7-7; CDR3 DNA: TGTGCCAGCAGCCGCTTTACAGGAACCCCCTACAATGAGCAGTTCTTC; CDR3 protein: CASSRFTGTPYNEQFF
clone size: few; D gene: TRBD2; J gene: TRBJ2-2; V gene: TRBV10-3; CDR3 DNA: TGTGCCATCCGATCTAGCGGGGGGGCCTACACCGGGGAGCTGTTTTTT; CDR3 protein: CAIRSSGGAYTGELFF
clone size: many; D gene: -; J gene: TRBJ2-2; V gene: TRBV6-5; CDR3 DNA: TGTGCCAGCAGTTTCCCGGGGGCAGATTATAACACCGGGGAGCTGTTTTTT; CDR3 protein: CASSFPGADYNTGELFF
clone size: many; D gene: -; J gene: TRBJ2-5; V gene: TRBV7-2; CDR3 DNA: TGTGCCAGCAGCTTAGGACGATTGCCAGAGACCCAGTACTTC; CDR3 protein: CASSLGRLPETQYF
clone size: once; D gene: TRBD1; J gene: TRBJ2-2; V gene: TRBV5-5; CDR3 DNA: TGTGCCAGCAGAGTGGACAGGGGAGTGGGGGAGCTGTTTTTT; CDR3 protein: CASRVDRGVGELFF
clone size: -; D gene: -; J gene: TRBJ2-3; V gene: TRBV20-1; CDR3 DNA: TGCAGTGCTGGACTATTCACAGATACGCAGTATTTT; CDR3 protein: CSAGLFTDTQYF
clone size: -; D gene: -; J gene: TRBJ2-5; V gene: TRBV15; CDR3 DNA: TGTGCCACCAGCAGAGTCAGAACCGCGGAGACCCAGTACTTC; CDR3 protein: CATSRVRTAETQYF
clone size: many; D gene: TRBD2; J gene: TRBJ2-1; V gene: TRBV5-1; CDR3 DNA: TGCGCCAGCAGCTTGGGACTAGCGCTCGGCAATGAGCAGTTCTTC; CDR3 protein: CASSLGLALGNEQFF
clone size: few; D gene: TRBD1; J gene: TRBJ2-7; V gene: TRBV4-1; CDR3 DNA: TGCGCCAGCAGCCAAGCCCCCGGGACAGGCTACGAGCAGTACTTC; CDR3 protein: CASSQAPGTGYEQYF
clone size: few; D gene: -; J gene: TRBJ2-1; V gene: TRBV20-1; CDR3 DNA: TGCAGTGCCCAGCGAGGTACACCGGATGAGCAGTTCTTC; CDR3 protein: CSAQRGTPDEQFF
clone size: -; D gene: -; J gene: TRBJ2-1; V gene: TRBV28; CDR3 DNA: TGTGCCTGGTCGACGTACAATGAGCAGTTCTTC; CDR3 protein: CAWSTYNEQFF
clone size: few; D gene: -; J gene: TRBJ2-1; V gene: TRBV7-7; CDR3 DNA: TGTGCTAGCAGCCCGGACCATTCGGATGAGCAGTTCTTC; CDR3 protein: CASSPDHSDEQFF
clone size: few; D gene: TRBD1; J gene: TRBJ2-5; V gene: TRBV5-1; CDR3 DNA: TGCGCCACCGGGACAGGGATCCAAGAGACCCAGTACTTC; CDR3 protein: CATGTGIQETQYF
clone size: -; D gene: -; J gene: TRBJ1-4; V gene: TRBV10-3; CDR3 DNA: TGTGCCGCCCGTAGGACATATAATGAAAAACTGTTTTTT; CDR3 protein: CAARRTYNEKLFF
clone size: few; D gene: TRBD1; J gene: TRBJ2-7; V gene: TRBV20-1; CDR3 DNA: TGCAGTGCGATCGGGACAGCTCCCTACGAGCAGTACTTC; CDR3 protein: CSAIGTAPYEQYF
clone size: -; D gene: -; J gene: TRBJ1-1; V gene: TRBV2; CDR3 DNA: TGTGCCAGCAACTCGGACAGCCTTAACACTGAAGCTTTCTTT; CDR3 protein: CASNSDSLNTEAFF
clone size: few; D gene: TRBD2; J gene: TRBJ2-3; V gene: TRBV20-1; CDR3 DNA: TGCAGTGCCAGACTAGCACCCACAGATACGCAGTATTTT; CDR3 protein: CSARLAPTDTQYF
clone size: few; D gene: -; J gene: TRBJ2-6; V gene: TRBV4-2; CDR3 DNA: TGTGCCAGCAGCCCACCCGGGACGGAAACTTCCTCTGGGGCCAACGTCCTGACTTTC; CDR3 protein: CASSPPGTETSSGANVLTF
clone size: -; D gene: -; J gene: TRBJ2-7; V gene: TRBV18; CDR3 DNA: TGTGCCAGCTCAGAAGGACACCCCCACCGGGAGCAGTACTTC; CDR3 protein: CASSEGHPHREQYF
clone size: -; D gene: -; J gene: TRBJ2-7; V gene: TRBV29-1; CDR3 DNA: TGCAGCGTTGCAGGGGCGGAGGGTTACGAGCAGTACTTC; CDR3 protein: CSVAGAEGYEQYF
clone size: -; D gene: -; J gene: TRBJ2-7; V gene: TRBV10-3; CDR3 DNA: TGTGCCATCAGTGATACGATGCCCTCGAGACAGGCGGCCGAGCAGTACTTC; CDR3 protein: CAISDTMPSRQAAEQYF
clone size: -; D gene: -; J gene: TRBJ2-7; V gene: TRBV7-9; CDR3 DNA: TGTGCCAGCAGCCCCCGTCACAGGGCTGAAGAGCAGTACTTC; CDR3 protein: CASSPRHRAEEQYF
clone size: few; D gene: -; J gene: TRBJ1-6; V gene: TRBV10-3; CDR3 DNA: TGTGCCATCAGTGAGCCGAGGTCCGAGATTAATAATTCACCCCTCCACTTT; CDR3 protein: CAISEPRSEINNSPLHF
clone size: many; D gene: TRBD2; J gene: TRBJ2-1; V gene: TRBV29-1; CDR3 DNA: TGCAGGGGGGGGGACCCACTTGATATGGGCAATGAGCAGTTCTTC; CDR3 protein: CRGGDPLDMGNEQFF
clone size: few; D gene: -; J gene: TRBJ2-5; V gene: TRBV6-5; CDR3 DNA: TGTGCCAGCAGTTACTCGAGGGCTCGGGGGGAGACCCAGTACTTC; CDR3 protein: CASSYSRARGETQYF
clone size: -; D gene: -; J gene: TRBJ2-7; V gene: TRBV2; CDR3 DNA: TGTGCTAGGGGGAAGAGGTCCTACGAGCAGTACTTC; CDR3 protein: CARGKRSYEQYF
clone size: few; D gene: -; J gene: TRBJ2-1; V gene: TRBV18; CDR3 DNA: TGTGCCAGCTCTCAATCAGGAGGTTCCTACAATGAGCAGTTCTTC; CDR3 protein: CASSQSGGSYNEQFF
clone size: few; D gene: -; J gene: TRBJ2-3; V gene: TRBV7-2; CDR3 DNA: TGTGCCAGCAGCCCGATAGTGGGGGGACGCACAGATACGCAGTATTTT; CDR3 protein: CASSPIVGGRTDTQYF
clone size: -; D gene: -; J gene: TRBJ2-5; V gene: TRBV29-1; CDR3 DNA: TGCAGCGTTGAGCCGAAGGGGCTACAAGAGACCCAGTACTTC; CDR3 protein: CSVEPKGLQETQYF
clone size: -; D gene: TRBD2; J gene: TRBJ2-3; V gene: TRBV10-3; CDR3 DNA: TGTGCCATCAGTCAAACCGGGGGGACAGATACGCAGTATTTT; CDR3 protein: CAISQTGGTDTQYF
clone size: few; D gene: -; J gene: TRBJ2-2; V gene: TRBV4-3; CDR3 DNA: TGCGCCAGCAGCCAAGGGTCTAGCCTAAACACCGGGGAGCTGTTTTTT; CDR3 protein: CASSQGSSLNTGELFF
clone size: few; D gene: -; J gene: TRBJ2-3; V gene: TRBV20-1; CDR3 DNA: TGCAGTGCTAGTGGTGGGGGCCATCCTAGCACAGATACGCAGTATTTT; CDR3 protein: CSASGGGHPSTDTQYF
clone size: -; D gene: TRBD1; J gene: TRBJ1-6; V gene: TRBV9; CDR3 DNA: TGTGCCAGCAGCGTAGATGGGACAGGGCGTGTGGACTTT; CDR3 protein: CASSVDGTGRVDF
clone size: -; D gene: -; J gene: TRBJ2-7; V gene: TRBV21-1; CDR3 DNA: TGTGCCAGCAGCCCCCGCCAATGGGCAATCCGACAAAGAACGTCCTACGAGCAGTACTTC; CDR3 protein: CASSPRQWAIRQRTSYEQYF
clone size: -; D gene: -; J gene: TRBJ2-5; V gene: TRBV18; CDR3 DNA: TGTGCCAGCTCACCACCGGGGTCTGTAACAGGGGAGACCCAGTACTTC; CDR3 protein: CASSPPGSVTGETQYF
clone size: -; D gene: -; J gene: TRBJ2-6; V gene: TRBV6-1; CDR3 DNA: TGTGCCAGCATGGAGGGTTCTTCTGGGGCCAACGTCCTGACTTTC; CDR3 protein: CASMEGSSGANVLTF
clone size: few; D gene: -; J gene: TRBJ2-5; V gene: TRBV19; CDR3 DNA: TGTGCCAGCGGTCCCCGGAGGGGGGTTGAGACCCAGTACTTC; CDR3 protein: CASGPRRGVETQYF
clone size: many; D gene: -; J gene: TRBJ2-1; V gene: TRBV7-9; CDR3 DNA: TGTGCCAGCAGCCCCAGAGAGGGGGGTAGACGCTACAATGAGCAGTTCTTC; CDR3 protein: CASSPREGGRRYNEQFF
clone size: once; D gene: TRBD1; J gene: TRBJ1-5; V gene: TRBV4-1; CDR3 DNA: TGCGCCAGCAGCCAAGATACCTCAGGGGGCAGAAATCAGCCCCAGCATTTT; CDR3 protein: CASSQDTSGGRNQPQHF